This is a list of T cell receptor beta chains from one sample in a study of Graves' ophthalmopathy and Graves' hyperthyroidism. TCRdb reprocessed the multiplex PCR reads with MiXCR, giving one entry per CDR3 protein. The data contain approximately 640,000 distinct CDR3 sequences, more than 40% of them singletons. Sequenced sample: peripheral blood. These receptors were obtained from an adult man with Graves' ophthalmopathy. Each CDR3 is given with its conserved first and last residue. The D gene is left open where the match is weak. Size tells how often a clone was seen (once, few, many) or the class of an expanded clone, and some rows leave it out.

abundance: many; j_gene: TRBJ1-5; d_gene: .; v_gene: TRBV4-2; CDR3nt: TGTGCCAGCAGCCCCTGGGGAGGGCCGGGTCAGCCCCAGCATTTT; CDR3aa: CASSPWGGPGQPQHF
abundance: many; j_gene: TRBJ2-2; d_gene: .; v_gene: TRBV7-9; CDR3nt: TGTGCCAGCAGCATTGGGCACGGAACCGGGGAGCTGTTTTTT; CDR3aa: CASSIGHGTGELFF
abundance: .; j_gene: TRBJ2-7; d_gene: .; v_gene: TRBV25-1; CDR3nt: TGTGCCAGCAGCTCCTCGGTCGACAGTTTACCGGGCGAGCAGTACTTC; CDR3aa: CASSSSVDSLPGEQYF
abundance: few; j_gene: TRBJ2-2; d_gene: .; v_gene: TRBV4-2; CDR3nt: TGTGCCAGCAGCTCCAGGGATAATACCGGGGAGCTGTTTTTT; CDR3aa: CASSSRDNTGELFF
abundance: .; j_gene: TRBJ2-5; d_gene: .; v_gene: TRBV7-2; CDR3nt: TGTGCCAGCAGCTTAGTCGGGTCCGGGAGTTGGGAGACCCAGTACTTC; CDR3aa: CASSLVGSGSWETQYF
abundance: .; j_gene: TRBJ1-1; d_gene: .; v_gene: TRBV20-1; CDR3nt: TGCAGTGCCAAGGGAGGGGATCTGAACACTGAAGCTTTCTTT; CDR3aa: CSAKGGDLNTEAFF
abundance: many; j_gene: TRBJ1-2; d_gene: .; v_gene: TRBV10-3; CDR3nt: TGTGCCAGCAGTGAAGACCGGGGGCTTAAGCTCAAAAAGGGGAACTATGGCTACACCTTC; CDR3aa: CASSEDRGLKLKKGNYGYTF
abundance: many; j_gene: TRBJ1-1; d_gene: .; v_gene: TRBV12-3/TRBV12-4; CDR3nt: TGTGCCAGCAGTTTCAATCTCCGTACCTCCACTGAAGCTTTCTTT; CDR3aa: CASSFNLRTSTEAFF
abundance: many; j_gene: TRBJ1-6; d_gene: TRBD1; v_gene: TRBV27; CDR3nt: TGTGCCAGCAGTTTCGACAGGGTGGATTCACCCCTCCACTTT; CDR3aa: CASSFDRVDSPLHF
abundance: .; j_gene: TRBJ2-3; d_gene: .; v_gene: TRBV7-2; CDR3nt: TGTGCCAGCAGTTCACTGCGAGATACGCAGTATTTT; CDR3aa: CASSSLRDTQYF
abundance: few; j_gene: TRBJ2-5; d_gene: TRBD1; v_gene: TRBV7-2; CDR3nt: TGTGCCAGCGGACAGGGGTACCAAGAGACCCAGTACTTC; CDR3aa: CASGQGYQETQYF
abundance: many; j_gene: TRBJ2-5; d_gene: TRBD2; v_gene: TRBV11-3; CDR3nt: TGTGCCAGCAGCTTCGGACTAGCGGGAGGGGAAGGTGGAGAGACCCAGTACTTC; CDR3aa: CASSFGLAGGEGGETQYF
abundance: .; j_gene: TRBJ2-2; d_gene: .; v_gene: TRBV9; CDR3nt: TGTGCCAGCAGCCGAGAGCAGGACAGAGACACCGGGGAGCTGTTTTTT; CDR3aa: CASSREQDRDTGELFF
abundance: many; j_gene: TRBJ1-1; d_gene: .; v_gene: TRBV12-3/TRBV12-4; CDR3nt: TGTGCCAGCAGCTCAAGGAGAGGGAACGGAGCTTTCTTT; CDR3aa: CASSSRRGNGAFF
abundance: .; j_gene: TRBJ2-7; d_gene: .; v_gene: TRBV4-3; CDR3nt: TGCGCCAGCAGCCAAGATCTGACGGTGGGCCACGAGCAGTACTTC; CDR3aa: CASSQDLTVGHEQYF
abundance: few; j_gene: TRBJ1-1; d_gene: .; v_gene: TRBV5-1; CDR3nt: TGCGCCAGCAGCGGAGGACAGCCATTGAACACTGAAGCTTTCTTT; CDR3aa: CASSGGQPLNTEAFF
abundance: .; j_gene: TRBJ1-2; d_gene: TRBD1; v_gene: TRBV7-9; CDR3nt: TGTGCCACCAGTGATTCCGACAGGGTCCATGGCTACACCTTC; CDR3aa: CATSDSDRVHGYTF
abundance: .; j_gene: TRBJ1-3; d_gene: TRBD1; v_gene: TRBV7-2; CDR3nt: TGTGCCAGCAGCTTAACCGGGACAGGGGCTGGAAACACCATATATTTT; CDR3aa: CASSLTGTGAGNTIYF
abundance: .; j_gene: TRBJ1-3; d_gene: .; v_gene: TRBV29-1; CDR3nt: TGCAGCGTTGATCGCGCTGAGAACACCATATATTTT; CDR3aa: CSVDRAENTIYF
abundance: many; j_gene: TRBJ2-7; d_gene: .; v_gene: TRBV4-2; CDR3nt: TGTGCCAGCAGCCAAGAGCAGAACTACGAGCAGTACTTC; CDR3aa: CASSQEQNYEQYF